Below, 22 T cell receptor beta chains from the same sample are listed, as sequenced in a study of OX40 agonist ivuxolimab in advanced cancers. TCRdb's table, derived via immunoSEQ multiplex PCR, lists solely in-frame clones and lacks some. The sample shows around 44,000 clones, roughly 86% of them seen only once. The sequenced sample was CD4+ or CD8+ T cells sorted from blood, obtained in a trial of the OX40 agonist ivuxolimab. The receptor set was obtained from an adult with an advanced solid tumor such as melanoma, head and neck, liver or kidney cancer.

The genes are TRBV19 and TRBJ2-1; TRBD2 might be the D (7 bases). This CDR3 is built from 19 residues. Trimming removed 3 bases at V and 4 bases at J, with 25 bases between. Germline V gives CDR1 LNHDA, CDR2 SQIVND (reference sequence). CDR3 in amino acids: CASSIIYGEGEGLYNEQFF. CDR3 nucleotides: TGTGCCAGTAGTATCATTTATGGGGAGGGGGAGGGCCTATACAATGAGCAGTTCTTC.

The chain couples TRBV10-3 to TRBJ1-1; D unclear. Trimming cost V 11 bases and J 6 bases, with 19 bases left between them. This CDR3 has 13 amino acids. Germline V gives CDR1 ENHRY, CDR2 SYGVKD. CDR3 loop: CASEESANAEAFF. The CDR3 region has the DNA TGTGCCTCTGAGGAGAGCGCTAACGCTGAAGCTTTCTTT.

Here the CDR3 reads CASSQLGGHNEQFF. DNA for the CDR3: TGTGCCAGCAGCCAATTAGGGGGACACAATGAGCAGTTCTTC. V is TRBV16 and J is TRBJ2-1; D possibly corresponds to TRBD1 (6 bases). The V gene's germline CDR1 is KGHSY and CDR2 FQNENV. This CDR3 is built from 14 residues. Trimming removed 1 base from V and 5 bases from J, with 9 bases in between.

The chain recombines TRBV7-3 with TRBJ2-7, with D uncertain. The CDR3 contains 13 residues. With 0 bases removed from V and 5 bases from J, the gap between germline ends came to 8 bases. Germline V gene lookup returns CDR1 SGHTA and CDR2 FQGTGA. CDR3 bases: TGTGCCAGCAGCTTAACGTTAGGCGACGAGCAGTACTTC. Amino acids: CASSLTLGDEQYF.

The rearrangement uses TRBV27 and TRBJ2-3, with a tentative D call TRBD2 (6 bases). The CDR3 extends over 13 amino acids. V dropped 8 bases and J dropped 5 bases, with 14 bases sitting between them. Germline CDR1 and CDR2: MNHEY and SMNVEV (reference sequence). The CDR3: CASSGVRGDTQYF. CDR3 nucleotide sequence: TGTGCCAGCTCGGGGGTTCGGGGAGATACGCAGTATTTT.

A remark on this clone: The same CDR3 can be traced to other DNA sequences in this sample. The chain is built from TRBV9 and TRBJ2-7, with 9 bases that match TRBD2. The germline CDR1 and CDR2 sequences are SGDLS and YYNGEE. The ends lost 5 bases at V and 5 bases at J; junction bases unmatched: 11. CDR3 length: 15 residues. For the CDR3, the DNA is TGTGCCAGCAGTCCGAGCGGGGGGCCCACCCACGAGCAGTACTTC. Amino acids: CASSPSGGPTHEQYF.

The rearrangement joins TRBV5-1 to TRBJ1-1, with no clear D. Germline V CDR1 and CDR2: SGHRS, YFSETQ. The V end was cut by 2 bases, the J end by 0 bases, with 11 bases between. CDR3 length equals 15 residues. CDR3 sequence: CASSLGNSLNTEAFF. CDR3 sequence (DNA): TGCGCCAGCAGCTTAGGGAACAGCCTGAACACTGAAGCTTTCTTT.

The chain joins TRBV15 to TRBJ1-1; weak D call: TRBD1 (5 bases). The V end lost 3 bases, the J end lost 10 bases, and 9 bases lay between the germline ends. The germline V gene encodes CDR1 LNHNV and CDR2 YYDKDF (reference sequence). The CDR3 is made up of 11 amino acids. The CDR3 loop is CATSSDGGAFF. The DNA for the CDR3 is TGTGCCACCAGCAGCGACGGGGGAGCTTTCTTT.

The chain combines TRBV28 with TRBJ2-1, with D tentatively TRBD1 (5 bases). The germline gives CDR1 MDHEN, CDR2 SYDVKM. Trimming stripped 2 bases from V and 6 bases from J, with 14 bases between. The CDR3 loop spans 15 amino acids. In nucleotides, the CDR3 is TGTGCCAGCAGTTTACAGGGTAAAGCTTCCAATGAGCAGTTCTTC. Residues: CASSLQGKASNEQFF. The full variable domain, with the rest looked up from reference TRBV28 and TRBJ2-1, is DVKVTQSSRYLVKRTGEKVFLECVQDMDHENMFWYRQDPGLGLRLIYFSYDVKMKEKGDIPEGYSVSREKKERFSLILESASTNQTSMYLCASSLQGKASNEQFFGPGTRLTVL.

The gene calls are TRBV9 and TRBJ2-7; 9 bases align to TRBD1. After removal of 3 bases from V and 2 bases from J, the junction contained 6 bases not matched to a gene. CDR3 length: 15 amino acids. Germline V gives CDR1 SGDLS, CDR2 YYNGEE. CDR3 protein: CASSEGGQGAYEQYF. CDR3 in DNA: TGTGCCAGCAGCGAGGGGGGACAGGGCGCCTACGAGCAGTACTTC.

The chain joins TRBV11-2 to TRBJ2-6; D is possibly TRBD1 or TRBD2 (6 bases each). The CDR3 totals 12 residues. CDR1 SGHAT and CDR2 FQNNGV come from the germline V gene. V lost 8 bases, J lost 7 bases, and 9 bases lay in between. CDR3 coding DNA: TGTGCCAGCCTCGGGGGCGCCAACGTCCTGACTTTC. Translation gives CASLGGANVLTF.

The table lists this clone with a count of one. This sequence joins TRBV13 and TRBJ1-1; D is ambiguous. CDR3 length: 12 amino acids. Germline V gives CDR1 PRHDT, CDR2 FYEKMQ (reference sequence). Deletions cut 6 bases from V and 4 bases from J, with 9 bases between. CDR3 in amino acids: CASRLGGTEAFF. In DNA form, the CDR3 reads TGTGCCAGCAGGTTGGGTGGCACTGAAGCTTTCTTT.

This chain connects TRBV5-6 to TRBJ1-1; D is perhaps TRBD1 (6 bases). CDR1 SGHDT and CDR2 YYEEEE come from the germline V gene. The CDR3 covers 14 residues. V shed 6 bases and J shed 2 bases, with 14 bases lying between them. The DNA of the CDR3 is TGTGCCAGCACCCTTCAGGGGATTAACACTGAAGCTTTCTTT. Its translation is CASTLQGINTEAFF. Variable domain in full (rest from reference TRBV5-6 and TRBJ1-1): DAGVTQSPTHLIKTRGQQVTLRCSPKSGHDTVSWYQQALGQGPQFIFQYYEEEERQRGNFPDRFSGHQFPNYSSELNVNALLLGDSALYLCASTLQGINTEAFFGQGTRLTVV.

The chain couples TRBV5-1 to TRBJ2-2; D unresolved. The germline CDR1 and CDR2 sequences are SGHRS and YFSETQ. With 4 bases removed from V and 4 bases from J, the gap between germline ends came to 8 bases. This CDR3 spans 13 amino acids. The CDR3 reads CASSPFGTGELFF. CDR3 in DNA: TGCGCCAGCAGCCCCTTCGGCACCGGGGAGCTGTTTTTT.

The chain carries TRBV5-6 and TRBJ1-6; TRBD1 is a possible D gene (6 bases). Looked up from germline, CDR1 is SGHDT and CDR2 is YYEEEE. The CDR3 covers 15 residues. V shed 1 base and J shed 7 bases, with 12 bases lying between them. The CDR3 loop is CASSLLDQGNSPLHF. The CDR3 coding sequence is TGTGCCAGCAGCTTGCTGGATCAGGGGAATTCACCCCTCCACTTT.

The chain has TRBV6-1 and TRBJ1-2; TRBD1 aligns across 9 bases. The CDR3 runs to 14 residues. CDR1 and CDR2 from the germline V gene are MNHNS and SASEGT. After removal of 2 bases from V and 5 bases from J, the junction contained 3 bases not matched to a gene. The CDR3 sequence is CASSEFGTGYGYTF. CDR3 sequence (DNA): TGTGCCAGCAGTGAATTTGGGACAGGGTATGGCTACACCTTC.

This clone is a singleton in its sample. The chain carries TRBV21-1 and TRBJ2-7; the listed D gene, TRBD2, was not tested against the DNA. TRBV21-1 is described as a pseudogene. CDR3 length: 19 residues. This CDR3 reads CASSKWGREAGLAGYEQYF. CDR3 in DNA: TGTGCCAGCAGCAAGTGGGGCAGGGAAGCCGGACTAGCGGGCTACGAGCAGTACTTC.

The rearrangement joins TRBV6-5 to TRBJ1-2, with unresolved D. V was cut by 4 bases and J by 8 bases, with 11 bases left in between. CDR1 and CDR2 (germline): MNHEY, SVGAGI. The CDR3 totals 12 residues. CDR3 loop: CASSSLPEGYTF. CDR3 nucleotide sequence: TGTGCCAGCAGTTCTCTCCCGGAAGGCTACACCTTC.

As to this clone: This CDR3 is missing its conserved last phenylalanine or tryptophan, likely due to a read error. The same CDR3 arises from other DNA sequences in this sample as well. The V gene is TRBV11-2, the J gene TRBJ1-6; D gene unclear. This CDR3 is 16 amino acids long. Germline V lookup: CDR1 SGHAT, CDR2 FQNNGV. With 1 base removed from V and 0 bases from J, the gap between germline ends came to 7 bases. DNA of the CDR3: TGTGCCAGCAGCTTAGGGGGTAGCTCCTATAATTCACCCCTCCACCTT. This gives the protein CASSLGGSSYNSPLHL.

V is TRBV27 and J is TRBJ1-1; weak D call: TRBD1 (5 bases). The CDR3 spans 15 residues. Germline CDR1 reads MNHEY; CDR2 reads SMNVEV (reference sequence). Between the trimmed V and J ends, which lost 4 bases and 0 bases, there was a span of 12 bases. As DNA, the CDR3 is TGTGCCAGCAGTTCCCAGACAGACATGAACACTGAAGCTTTCTTT. Its translation: CASSSQTDMNTEAFF.

This chain links TRBV5-6 with TRBJ2-3, with D perhaps TRBD2 (7 bases). This CDR3 is built from 17 residues. The V and J ends lost 0 bases and 1 base respectively, with 15 bases between them. Germline CDR1 SGHDT, CDR2 YYEEEE. The CDR3 spells CASSLAWGGGGTDTQYF. DNA of the CDR3: TGTGCCAGCAGCTTGGCCTGGGGAGGGGGTGGCACAGATACGCAGTATTTT.

This chain links TRBV10-1 with TRBJ2-7; D might be TRBD2 (5 bases). Germline values: CDR1 WNHNN, CDR2 SYGVQD (reference sequence). Trimming cost V 4 bases and J 7 bases, with 23 bases left between them. The CDR3 covers 16 residues. The CDR3 DNA follows: TGCGCCAGCAGTGCCCCCGGACTGATCCCTACGTTGGAGCAGTACTTC. Translated, it gives CASSAPGLIPTLEQYF.